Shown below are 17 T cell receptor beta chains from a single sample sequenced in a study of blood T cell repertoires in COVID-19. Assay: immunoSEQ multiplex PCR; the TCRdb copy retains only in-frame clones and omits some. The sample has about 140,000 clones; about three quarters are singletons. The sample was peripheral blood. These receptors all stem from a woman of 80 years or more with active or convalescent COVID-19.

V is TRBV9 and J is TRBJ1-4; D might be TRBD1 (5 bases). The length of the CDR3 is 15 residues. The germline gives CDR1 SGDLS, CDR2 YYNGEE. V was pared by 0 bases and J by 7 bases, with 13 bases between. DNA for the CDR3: TGTGCCAGCAGCGTAGAAGGAGCTCAGGGTGAAAAACTGTTTTTT. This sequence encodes CASSVEGAQGEKLFF.

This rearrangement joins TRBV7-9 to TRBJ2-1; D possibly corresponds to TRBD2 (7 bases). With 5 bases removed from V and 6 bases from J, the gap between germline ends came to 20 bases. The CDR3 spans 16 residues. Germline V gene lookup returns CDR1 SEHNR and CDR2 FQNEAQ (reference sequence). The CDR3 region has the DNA TGTGCCAGCAGCCCCGGGGTGGGGGGGCACTCCAATGAGCAGTTCTTC. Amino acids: CASSPGVGGHSNEQFF.

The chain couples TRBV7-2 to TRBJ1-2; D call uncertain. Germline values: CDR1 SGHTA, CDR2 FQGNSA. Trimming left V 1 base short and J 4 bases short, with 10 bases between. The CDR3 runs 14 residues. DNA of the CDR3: TGTGCCAGCAGCTTAGATTGGGAGGGCTATGGCTACACCTTC. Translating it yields CASSLDWEGYGYTF. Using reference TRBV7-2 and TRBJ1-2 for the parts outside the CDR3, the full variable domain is GAGVSQSPSNKVTEKGKDVELRCDPISGHTALYWYRQSLGQGLEFLIYFQGNSAPDKSGLPSDRFSAERTGGSVSTLTIQRTQQEDSAVYLCASSLDWEGYGYTFGSGTRLTVV.

CDR3 DNA: TGTGCCAGCAGCCCCTCGCAGGGGGCTATGAACACTGAAGCTTTCTTT. This sequence encodes CASSPSQGAMNTEAFF. The gene calls are TRBV4-2 and TRBJ1-1; 8 bases match TRBD1. V lost 4 bases and J lost 0; bases outside the gene matches: 7. Germline CDR1 and CDR2: LGHNA and YNFKEQ. The CDR3 is 16 residues long.

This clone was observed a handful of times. CDR3 sequence (DNA): TGTGCCAGCAGCAGGGGGCCCTACGAGCAGTACTTC. This sequence encodes CASSRGPYEQYF. The J gene is TRBJ2-7, the V gene TRBV25-1; 8 bases fit TRBD1. The J segment lost 2 bases and the V segment lost 6 bases, leaving 0 bases of the junction unmatched. CDR3 size: 12 residues. Germline V lookup: CDR1 MGHDK, CDR2 SYGVNS.

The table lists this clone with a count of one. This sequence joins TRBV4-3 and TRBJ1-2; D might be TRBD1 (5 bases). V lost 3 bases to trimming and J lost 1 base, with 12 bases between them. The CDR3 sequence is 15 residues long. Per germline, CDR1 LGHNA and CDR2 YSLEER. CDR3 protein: CASSQAGGINYGYTF. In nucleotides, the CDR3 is TGCGCCAGCAGCCAGGCCGGGGGGATTAACTATGGCTACACCTTC.

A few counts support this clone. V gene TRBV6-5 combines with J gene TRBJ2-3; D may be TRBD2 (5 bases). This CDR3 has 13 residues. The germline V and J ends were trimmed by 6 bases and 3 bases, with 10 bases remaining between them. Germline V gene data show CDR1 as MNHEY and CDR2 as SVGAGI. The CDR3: CASRGSGTDTQYF. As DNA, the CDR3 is TGTGCCAGCAGGGGGTCGGGAACAGATACGCAGTATTTT.

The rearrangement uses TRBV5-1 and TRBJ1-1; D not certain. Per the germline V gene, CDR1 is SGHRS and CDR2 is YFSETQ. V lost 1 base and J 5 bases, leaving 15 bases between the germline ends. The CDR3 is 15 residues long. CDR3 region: CASSLSSGYRTEAFF. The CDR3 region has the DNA TGCGCCAGCAGCTTGAGTTCAGGTTATCGGACTGAAGCTTTCTTT.

CDR3 residues: CASSQEGQYGYTF. The DNA of the CDR3 is TGTGCCAGCAGCCAAGAAGGACAGTATGGCTACACCTTC. This sequence joins TRBV7-2 and TRBJ1-2; D perhaps matches TRBD1 (6 bases). The length of the CDR3 is 13 residues. Trimming took off 5 bases at V and 5 bases at J, with 12 bases between the two ends. From germline, CDR1 is SGHTA and CDR2 FQGNSA.

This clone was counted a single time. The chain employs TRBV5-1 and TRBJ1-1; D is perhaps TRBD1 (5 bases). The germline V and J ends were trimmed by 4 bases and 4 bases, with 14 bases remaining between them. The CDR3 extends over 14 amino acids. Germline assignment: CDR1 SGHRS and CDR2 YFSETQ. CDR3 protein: CASSPSGEGTEAFF. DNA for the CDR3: TGCGCCAGCAGCCCGTCGGGGGAAGGCACTGAAGCTTTCTTT. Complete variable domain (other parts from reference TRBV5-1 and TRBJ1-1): KAGVTQTPRYLIKTRGQQVTLSCSPISGHRSVSWYQQTPGQGLQFLFEYFSETQRNKGNFPGRFSGRQFSNSRSEMNVSTLELGDSALYLCASSPSGEGTEAFFGQGTRLTVV.

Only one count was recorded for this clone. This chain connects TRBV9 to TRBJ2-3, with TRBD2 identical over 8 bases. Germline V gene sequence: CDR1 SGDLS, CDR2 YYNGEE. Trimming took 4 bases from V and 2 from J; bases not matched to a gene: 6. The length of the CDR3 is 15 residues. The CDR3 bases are TGTGCCAGCAGCTTTAGCGGGGTGGTCACAGATACGCAGTATTTT. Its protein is CASSFSGVVTDTQYF.

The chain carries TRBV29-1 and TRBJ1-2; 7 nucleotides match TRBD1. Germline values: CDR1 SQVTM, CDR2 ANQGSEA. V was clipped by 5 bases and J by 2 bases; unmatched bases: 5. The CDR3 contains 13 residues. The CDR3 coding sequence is TGCAGCGTTTCCAAGACAGGGAACTATGGCTACACCTTC. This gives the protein CSVSKTGNYGYTF.

The CDR3 DNA reads TGTGCCAGCAGAGACACCAGGGGACCTGAAGCTTTCTTT. Translation gives CASRDTRGPEAFF. This rearrangement joins TRBV27 to TRBJ1-1, with TRBD1 as a possible D gene (6 bases). Germline V gives CDR1 MNHEY, CDR2 SMNVEV (reference sequence). V dropped 6 bases and J dropped 6 bases, with 14 bases sitting between them. This CDR3 spans 13 amino acids.

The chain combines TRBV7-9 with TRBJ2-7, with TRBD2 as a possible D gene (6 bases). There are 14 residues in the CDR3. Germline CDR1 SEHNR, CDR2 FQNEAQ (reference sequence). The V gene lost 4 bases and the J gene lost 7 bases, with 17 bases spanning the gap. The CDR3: CASSSPPGVEEQYF. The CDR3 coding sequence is TGTGCCAGCAGCTCACCGCCGGGGGTGGAGGAGCAGTACTTC.

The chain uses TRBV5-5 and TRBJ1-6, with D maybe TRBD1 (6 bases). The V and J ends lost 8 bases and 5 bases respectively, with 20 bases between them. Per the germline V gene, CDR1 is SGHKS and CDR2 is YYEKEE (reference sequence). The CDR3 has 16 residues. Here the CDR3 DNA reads TGTGCCAGTAACCCGGGACACAATAGGAATAATTCACCCCTCCACTTT. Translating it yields CASNPGHNRNNSPLHF.

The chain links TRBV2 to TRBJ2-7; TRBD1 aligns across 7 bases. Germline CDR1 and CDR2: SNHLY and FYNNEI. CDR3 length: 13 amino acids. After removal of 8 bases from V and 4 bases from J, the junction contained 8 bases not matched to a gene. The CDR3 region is CASEDRARYEQYF. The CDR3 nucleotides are TGTGCCAGCGAAGACAGGGCAAGGTACGAGCAGTACTTC. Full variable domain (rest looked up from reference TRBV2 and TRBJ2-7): EPEVTQTPSHQVTQMGQEVILRCVPISNHLYFYWYRQILGQKVEFLVSFYNNEISEKSEIFDDQFSVERPDGSNFTLKIRSTKLEDSAMYFCASEDRARYEQYFGPGTRLTVT.

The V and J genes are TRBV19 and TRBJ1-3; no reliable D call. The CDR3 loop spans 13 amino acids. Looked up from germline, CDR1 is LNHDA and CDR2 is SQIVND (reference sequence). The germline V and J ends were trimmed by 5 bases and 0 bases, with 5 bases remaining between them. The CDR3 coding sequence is TGTGCCAGTAGTTCGTTCTCTGGAAACACCATATATTTT. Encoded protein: CASSSFSGNTIYF.